This T cell receptor (beta chain) emerged from a study of radiotherapy plus CTLA-4 blockade in lung cancer. Study results and limitations: The study found tumor-derived TCR clones expanded in blood after radiotherapy plus ipilimumab. The best prediction of response reportedly came from early blood T cell clone dynamics, with interferon-beta.

Method: immunoSEQ multiplex PCR; TCRdb's copy keeps in-frame clones and lacks some. The top ten clones hold approximately 3% of a sample with around 100,000 clones, approximately 72% of them seen once. On this clone itself: Its antigen is currently unknown.

V lost 0 bases and J 2 bases, leaving 13 bases between the germline ends. CDR1 is SGDLS, CDR2 YYNGEE, per germline. The CDR3 has 16 amino acids. The sequencing used peripheral blood, collected from a patient treated with radiotherapy plus ipilimumab. V is TRBV9 and J is TRBJ2-3; D is perhaps TRBD2 (7 bases). The receptor was derived from a human donor with non-small cell lung cancer who had a partial response to radiotherapy plus ipilimumab. Some clones in this sample may be carry-over from other donors' samples. The CDR3, as DNA: TGTGCCAGCAGCGTAGGTGGGGGGGCCGCCACAGATACGCAGTATTTT. It encodes CASSVGGGAATDTQYF.